These 5 T cell receptor beta chains share one sample of origin, sequenced in a study of cytomegalovirus exposure and HLA in healthy donors. The PCR ran on 60 Vbeta and 13 Jbeta primers. This table comes from immunoSEQ multiplex PCR, and its TCRdb copy is limited to in-frame clones, with some not included. The sample includes fewer than 200,000 clones, 84% of them seen just once. The sample taken for sequencing was PBMCs. The receptors were sampled from a man in his thirties or forties in good health and CMV-seronegative.

The chain joins TRBV18 to TRBJ2-3, with D tentatively TRBD1 (6 bases). CDR3 length: 14 amino acids. The V gene's germline CDR1 is KGHSH and CDR2 LQKENI. The germline V and J ends were trimmed by 3 bases and 6 bases, with 13 bases remaining between them. The CDR3 reads CASSPQGKVDTQYF. The CDR3 DNA reads TGTGCCAGCTCACCGCAGGGGAAAGTTGATACGCAGTATTTT.

With regard to this clone: Other DNA sequences in this sample translate to the same CDR3. The chain links TRBV18 to TRBJ2-5; D not certain. Between the trimmed V and J ends, which lost 3 bases and 3 bases, there was a span of 5 bases. Germline values: CDR1 KGHSH, CDR2 LQKENI. The CDR3 consists of 12 residues. The CDR3 DNA is TGTGCCAGCTCACCCACTGAAGAGACCCAGTACTTC. It yields the protein CASSPTEETQYF.

This chain joins TRBV7-2 and TRBJ2-7; TRBD1 might be the D (6 bases). Between the trimmed V and J ends, which lost 5 bases and 5 bases, there was a span of 19 bases. The CDR3 covers 15 residues. In germline, CDR1 is SGHTA, CDR2 FQGNSA. The CDR3 region is CASSVLGGEGDEQYF. In nucleotides, the CDR3 is TGTGCCAGCAGCGTATTAGGGGGTGAGGGCGACGAGCAGTACTTC.

The chain carries TRBV10-3 and TRBJ2-5; 8 nucleotides line up with TRBD2. The trim removed 7 bases at V and 5 bases at J, leaving 3 bases unmatched. Germline values: CDR1 ENHRY, CDR2 SYGVKD. The CDR3 is made up of 12 amino acids. This CDR3 reads CAITSGGETQYF. In DNA form, the CDR3 reads TGTGCCATCACTTCGGGAGGGGAGACCCAGTACTTC.

The CDR3 protein is CASSYSQTGFTGELFF. CDR3 bases: TGTGCCAGCAGTTACTCGCAGACAGGGTTCACCGGGGAGCTGTTTTTT. The chain employs TRBV6-6 and TRBJ2-2; 7 bases map to TRBD1. J was trimmed by 4 bases and V by 0 bases; bases with no gene match: 5. Germline V gives CDR1 MNHNY, CDR2 SVGAGI (reference sequence). The length of the CDR3 is 16 residues.